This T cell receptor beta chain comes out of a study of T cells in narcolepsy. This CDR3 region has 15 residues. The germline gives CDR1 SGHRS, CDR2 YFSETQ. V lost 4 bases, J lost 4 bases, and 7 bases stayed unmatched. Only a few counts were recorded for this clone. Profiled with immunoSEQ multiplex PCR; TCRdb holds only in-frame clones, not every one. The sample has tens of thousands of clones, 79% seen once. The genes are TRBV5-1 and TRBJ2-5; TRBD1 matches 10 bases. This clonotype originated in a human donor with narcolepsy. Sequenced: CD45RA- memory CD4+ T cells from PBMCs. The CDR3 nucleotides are TGCGCCAGCAGCCCCGGACAGGGGGGTATAGAGACCCAGTACTTC. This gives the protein CASSPGQGGIETQYF. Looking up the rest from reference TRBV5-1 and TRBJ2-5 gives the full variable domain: KAGVTQTPRYLIKTRGQQVTLSCSPISGHRSVSWYQQTPGQGLQFLFEYFSETQRNKGNFPGRFSGRQFSNSRSEMNVSTLELGDSALYLCASSPGQGGIETQYFGPGTRLLVL.